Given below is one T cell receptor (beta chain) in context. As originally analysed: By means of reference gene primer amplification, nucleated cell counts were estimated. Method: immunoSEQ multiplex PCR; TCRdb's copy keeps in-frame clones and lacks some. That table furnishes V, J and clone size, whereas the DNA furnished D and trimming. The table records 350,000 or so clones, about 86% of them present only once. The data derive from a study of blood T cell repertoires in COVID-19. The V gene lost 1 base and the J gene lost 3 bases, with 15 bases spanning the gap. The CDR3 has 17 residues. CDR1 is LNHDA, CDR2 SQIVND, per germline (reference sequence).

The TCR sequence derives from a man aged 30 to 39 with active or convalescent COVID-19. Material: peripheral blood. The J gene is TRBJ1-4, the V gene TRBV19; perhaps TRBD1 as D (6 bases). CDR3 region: CASSIAGQTYPNEKLFF. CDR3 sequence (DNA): TGTGCCAGTAGTATAGCTGGACAGACGTATCCTAATGAAAAACTGTTTTTT.